The following is a T cell receptor beta chain sequence with its context. The primer mix had 60 Vbeta and 13 Jbeta primers. Authors' analysis steps: About 88 million unique TCR beta chains, about 11 million of them shared, were counted by a later analysis. Generated by immunoSEQ multiplex PCR, the TCRdb table keeps only in-frame clones and is missing some. Clonal size and the V and J genes are those of that table, whereas D and trimming came from the DNA. The repertoire has 150,000 to 200,000 clones, approximately 80% of them found once; the top ten carry 2.1%. The data derive from a study of cytomegalovirus exposure and HLA in healthy donors. Germline V gene data show CDR1 as WNHNN and CDR2 as SYGVQD (reference sequence). The CDR3 is 9 residues long. V gave up 11 bases and J gave up 10 bases, with 11 bases separating them.

The V call is TRBV10-1, the J call TRBJ1-2; D remains ambiguous. The TCR sequence derives from a woman under 30 in good health and CMV-seropositive. The sequenced material came from PBMCs. CDR3 sequence (DNA): TGCGCCTCGCTACGTGTCTACACCTTC. Translating it yields CASLRVYTF.